This TCR beta chain was captured in a study of T cells in localized non-small cell lung cancer (dated by TCRdb to about 2020). Describing the broader study: Comparing tumors with uninvolved tumor-adjacent lungs, the study looked at the T cell repertoires of 200 to 250 patients with early-stage NSCLC. The cohort consisted of approximately 240 treatment-naive NSCLC patients whose localized lung tumors had been resected. NSCLC patients had a mean age of roughly 69 years, and 129 were male and more than 90 female.

The immunoSEQ Assay was used to sequence TCR beta CDR3 regions from DNA. In the source study's methods: T cell density was computed as TCR beta template counts normalized to usable DNA estimated by amplifying housekeeping genes. The preseqR package was used to estimate richness by extrapolating to 400,000 templates for PBMC samples and to 120,000 templates for tissue samples. Clonality was taken to be one minus Pielou's evenness. To identify tissue-enriched TCRs, differential abundance testing was run on productive amino-acid clonotypes with a minimum total count of 5 and an alpha of 0.1. The Jaccard Index and the Morisita Overlap Index were used to measure how much the repertoires overlapped between compartments. GLIPH grouped TCR beta CDR3s together with public tetramer-defined viral CDR3s, and a viral motif had to include at least three viral sequences and show V-gene enrichment. As stored in TCRdb, this immuneACCESS dataset retains in-frame rearrangements with V and J assigned. A fraction of the clones does not appear; measured against another copy, unresolved V genes explain less than half of the discrepancy, and the remainder lacks a known reason. From that table come the V and J calls and clone size; the DNA was used to work out D and trimming. This sample comprises about 26,000 clones, around 90% of them detected only once. The top ten clonotypes cover roughly 4.1% of the sample.

Inclusive of the bounding cysteine and phenylalanine, the CDR3 is 15 residues long. Only the CDR3 part of the read is kept: 45 bases, read in frame from the first base. The germline V gene gives CDR1 as SGHAT and CDR2 as FQNNGV. V gives up 6 bases and J gives up 2 bases, and the segment between their germline ends measures 17 bases. At diagnosis, peripheral blood, uninvolved tumor-adjacent lung and tumor were collected and stored as a combination of fresh-frozen and FFPE material. Blood samples were analyzed as peripheral blood mononuclear cells for TCR repertoire profiling. Results the study describes overall, beyond this receptor: A median of roughly 58 of the top 100 tumor clones were detected in paired uninvolved adjacent lung, and some 28 of these tumor clones were also found among the top 100 clones of the paired uninvolved adjacent lung. Uninvolved tumor-adjacent lung showed the highest T cell clonality, higher than tumor, which suggests more focused antigenic responses in the uninvolved tumor-adjacent lung. Longer overall survival was associated with higher blood T cell density, whereas shorter survival was associated with higher adjacent-lung clonality. Because multi-region tumor sequencing was not performed, intratumor heterogeneity could not be ruled out. Since the design was exploratory, TCR variables were selected using unadjusted p-values with no false-discovery rate correction.

In regard to this clone: The specificity of this receptor is unknown. Base qualities are not at hand, and no much larger clone is one base apart.

Sequencing used peripheral blood, obtained before any cancer treatment. This clonotype was obtained from a female donor older than 55 with stage II squamous cell lung carcinoma. The chain uses TRBV11-2 and TRBJ2-7; a confident D gene designation cannot be given. The nucleotide sequence reads TGTGCCAGCAGTCTCGTGCGCGGCGGAACCTACGAGCAGTACTTC. Its protein is CASSLVRGGTYEQYF.